A single T cell receptor beta chain is shown here with its context. What this receptor recognizes is not known. One base away there is no much larger clone; base qualities are not given. The data are from a study of blood T cell repertoires in COVID-19 (dated by TCRdb to the early 2020s). Broadly, across the study: Samples from collaborators originated in the United States, Italy and Spain and spanned both the acute and convalescent phases of COVID-19. The prospective study material was composed of cDNA or gDNA derived from T cells, B-cell-depleted T cells, or PBMCs. Sample metadata almost always included a de-identified subject ID, COVID-19 status, age in years and sex. Samples came from the ongoing ImmuneRACE study (first 160 participants) plus 1,254 subjects from 6 global collaborators. The dataset comprised deeply sampled blood TCRbeta repertoires from subjects exposed to, actively infected with, or recovered from COVID-19. The repertoires were released in a freely available public database intended as a resource for research on the immune response to SARS-CoV-2. Where available, HLA class I and class II types were obtained from metadata supplied by the sample provider rather than from assay-based typing.

The immunoSEQ Assay, a bias-controlled multiplex PCR, was used to amplify TCRbeta CDR3 regions from genomic DNA. Regarding the original processing steps: Nucleated cell counts per sample were estimated from amplification of reference gene primers within the assay. To quantify the absolute abundance of each unique TCRbeta CDR3 rearrangement, sequence reads were collapsed and filtered. For each sample, productive Simpson clonality was calculated by taking the square root of Simpson's diversity index across productive rearrangements. TCRdb's version of the immuneACCESS table is confined to in-frame rearrangements and falls short of the full clone set. An unresolved V gene accounts for under half of the shortfall where checked; the remainder is of unknown origin. The V and J calls and clone size are taken from that table; D and trimming were inferred from the DNA. The sample includes under 200,000 clones, with roughly 82% observed a single time. The ten top clones hold around 5.7% of the sample.

The paper as a whole reports these results and caveats: How much clinical and demographic metadata was included differed by source and by participant, and the metadata was provided uncurated.

Participants in the prospective study were aged roughly 18 to 95 years, lived in about two dozen United States geographic areas, and enrolled through a virtual design. In the prospective study, participants were assigned to cohorts based on the clinical history participants reported in a screening survey and a study questionnaire. In the prospective study, mobile phlebotomists collected whole blood, serum and a nasopharyngeal or oropharyngeal swab from each participant. Prospective study participants could optionally give additional blood draws and questionnaires over an approximately 2-month period. Blood samples from the prospective study were shipped frozen or at room temperature prior to DNA extraction. The CDR3 has 17 amino acids, counting the end cysteine and phenylalanine. Of all the DNA, just the CDR3 is kept, 51 bases in frame from base 1. V is trimmed back by 4 bases and J by 2 bases, and the junction contains 9 bases that no gene match accounts for. From a lookup of the germline V gene (reference sequence), CDR1 and CDR2 are SEHNR and FQNEAQ.

Sample: PBMCs or T cells enriched from blood (not recorded which). This TCR was recovered from a man aged 35 to 55 with acute COVID-19. The chain is assembled from TRBV7-9 and TRBJ2-5; 11 bases in between match TRBD2. In nucleotides, the sequence is TGTGCCAGCAGCTCGCCTCCGGGACTAGCGGCACAAGAGACCCAGTACTTC. This is translated as CASSSPPGLAAQETQYF.